These 10 T cell receptor beta chains share one sample of origin, sequenced in a study of blood T cell repertoires in COVID-19. The assay was immunoSEQ multiplex PCR, and TCRdb's table has in-frame clones only and misses some. The sample records under 150,000 clones, about nine tenths being singletons. The sequenced material came from peripheral blood. The receptors originated from a human donor in a cohort sampled during active COVID-19.

This clone appeared a single time. J is TRBJ2-5 and V is TRBV7-8; D perhaps matches TRBD1 (6 bases). Looked up from germline, CDR1 is SGHVS and CDR2 is FQNEAQ. CDR3 length equals 14 residues. Trimming removed 1 base from V and 3 bases from J, with 9 bases in between. The CDR3 nucleotides read TGTGCCAGCAGCTTAGGACGGGACAAAGAGACCCAGTACTTC. This codes for CASSLGRDKETQYF.

This rearrangement joins TRBV7-3 to TRBJ1-2, with TRBD1 matching over 8 bases. Germline CDR1 is SGHTA and CDR2 is FQGTGA. V was pared by 5 bases and J by 6 bases, with 5 bases of the junction left unmatched. This CDR3 has 13 residues. CDR3 residues: CASSPGTGNGYTF. CDR3 DNA: TGTGCCAGCAGCCCTGGGACAGGAAATGGCTACACCTTC.

The chain has TRBV7-9 and TRBJ1-4; D not resolved. Germline V gene lookup returns CDR1 SEHNR and CDR2 FQNEAQ (reference sequence). Trimming took 4 bases from V and 8 from J, leaving 8 bases between them. The CDR3 contains 12 residues. CDR3 region: CASSYVREKLFF. CDR3 nucleotides: TGTGCCAGCAGCTACGTGAGGGAAAAACTGTTTTTT.

The chain uses TRBV6-5 and TRBJ2-5; the match to TRBD1 covers 7 bases. The germline V gene has CDR1 MNHEY and CDR2 SVGAGI. The junction had 5 bases not matched to a gene; V was cut back by 8 bases and J by 2 bases. This CDR3 spans 13 amino acids. The CDR3 is CASSGTAQETQYF. The CDR3 DNA follows: TGTGCCAGCTCAGGGACAGCACAAGAGACCCAGTACTTC.

The chain couples TRBV19 to TRBJ1-1; no firm D call. The V and J ends lost 3 bases and 0 bases respectively, with 14 bases between them. This CDR3 is 16 amino acids long. Germline V gene lookup returns CDR1 LNHDA and CDR2 SQIVND (reference sequence). The CDR3 DNA sequence: TGTGCCAGTAGTATTAAAATTGGGAGCTTGAACACTGAAGCTTTCTTT. Its translation is CASSIKIGSLNTEAFF. Based on the CDR3 plus reference TRBV19 and TRBJ1-1, the full variable domain is DGGITQSPKYLFRKEGQNVTLSCEQNLNHDAMYWYRQDPGQGLRLIYYSQIVNDFQKGDIAEGYSVSREKKESFPLTVTSAQKNPTAFYLCASSIKIGSLNTEAFFGQGTRLTVV.

The gene calls are TRBV5-6 and TRBJ1-6, with 9 bases identical to TRBD1. Germline trimming cut 0 bases from V and 9 bases from J; bases unmatched to any gene: 4. This CDR3 region has 15 residues. From germline, CDR1 is SGHDT and CDR2 YYEEEE. In DNA, the CDR3 is TGTGCCAGCAGCTTGGCAGGGACAGGGAGTTCACCCCTCCACTTT. Translated, it gives CASSLAGTGSSPLHF.

The chain employs TRBV20-1 and TRBJ2-1; D perhaps matches TRBD1 (6 bases). The CDR3 is 15 amino acids. Trimming shortened V by 3 bases and J by 4 bases, and 16 bases separated the two germline ends. From germline, CDR1 is DFQATT and CDR2 SNEGSKA (reference sequence). This chain's CDR3 is CSASRTGRPYNEQFF. CDR3 bases: TGCAGTGCTAGTAGAACAGGGCGGCCTTACAATGAGCAGTTCTTC.

The V gene is TRBV7-2, the J gene TRBJ2-1; 9 nucleotides match TRBD2. The junction had 13 bases not matched to a gene; V was cut back by 2 bases and J by 5 bases. Germline CDR1 is SGHTA and CDR2 is FQGNSA. The length of the CDR3 is 18 residues. CDR3 coding DNA: TGTGCCAGCAGCTTAATCTACGGTTGGGCGGGGGGGAACAATGAGCAGTTCTTC. Translating gives CASSLIYGWAGGNNEQFF.

The chain joins TRBV6-5 to TRBJ2-7; D unresolved. CDR1 and CDR2 from the germline V gene are MNHEY and SVGAGI. V was pared by 4 bases and J by 4 bases, with 8 bases between. The CDR3 covers 12 residues. In nucleotides, the CDR3 is TGTGCCAGCAGTTCAGGCAGGTACGAGCAGTACTTC. Translation: CASSSGRYEQYF.

The V gene is TRBV6-2 or TRBV6-3, the J gene TRBJ2-5, with 8 bases that match TRBD1. V dropped 4 bases and J dropped 0; count of bases not matched to a gene: 7. From germline, CDR1 is MNHEY and CDR2 SVGEGT. The CDR3 consists of 16 residues. CDR3 protein: CASSFLDRAHQETQYF. CDR3 DNA: TGTGCCAGCAGTTTCCTGGACAGGGCCCACCAAGAGACCCAGTACTTC.